This TCR beta chain is drawn from a study of T cell repertoires in cytomegalovirus infection. V dropped 5 bases and J dropped 9; count of bases not matched to a gene: 14. This CDR3 is 16 amino acids long. CDR1 is SEHNR, CDR2 FQNEAQ, per germline (reference sequence). TCRdb used MiXCR to reprocess the reads, holding one entry per CDR3 protein. The sample lists roughly 920,000 distinct CDR3 sequences, under 40% occurring once. Turning to this clonotype: Its target is unknown.

The receptor was derived from a human donor in good health (CMV status not recorded). Some clones in this sample may be carry-over from other donors' samples. J is TRBJ1-3 and V is TRBV7-9; TRBD1 agrees at 9 bases. The sequences come from cultured CD8+ T cells from PBMCs, collected from culture after CMV antigen stimulation. The CDR3 loop reads CASSLTGTGPEGTIYF. CDR3 coding DNA: TGTGCCAGCAGCCTAACCGGGACAGGGCCCGAGGGCACCATATATTTT.